The clone carrying this T cell receptor beta chain was counted at least ten times. The antigen is not known. Researchers took RNA transcripts and amplified TCR beta CDR3 regions from them. Second-round multiplex PCR came after a first-round RT-PCR that employed HTBI primers. TCRdb reprocessed the multiplex PCR reads via MiXCR and lists one record per CDR3 protein. The repertoire consists of about 220,000 distinct CDR3 sequences, with under 25% occurring once and the leading ten covering around 45%. The entry originates in a study of Graves' ophthalmopathy and Graves' hyperthyroidism. The CDR3 extends over 14 amino acids. The germline V gene encodes CDR1 MNHNS and CDR2 SASEGT. The trim removed 4 bases at V and 5 bases at J, leaving 7 bases unmatched. Findings of the study overall: The authors also found most expanded thyroid clonotypes above 0.001 frequency in blood.

Having ophthalmopathy, the donors showed moderate-to-severe activity, CAS ≥3 and NOSPECS ≥4, with disease lasting under 3 months. The evidence that diagnosis relied on was clinical symptoms, serum thyroxine, TRAb, thyroid ultrasound and orbital computed tomography. The receptor was isolated from a woman aged 50 to 65 with Graves' ophthalmopathy. The gene calls are TRBV6-1 and TRBJ1-1, with TRBD1 matching over 7 bases. Sequenced: peripheral blood. Here the CDR3 reads CASSGRDRATEAFF. CDR3 nucleotide sequence: TGTGCCAGCAGTGGCCGGGACAGAGCTACTGAAGCTTTCTTT.